These T cell receptor beta chains were read from a single sample in a study of Ad26.COV2.S vaccination and SARS-CoV-2 variants. Sequencing was performed with immunoSEQ multiplex PCR; in TCRdb, only in-frame clones are kept and a portion is missing. The table includes roughly 500,000 clones, nearly 90% detected once. Here the sequenced sample was peripheral blood, taken in a trial of Ad26.COV2.S vaccine versus placebo. The receptors here all came from a person aged 18-65 years who received the Ad26.COV2.S COVID-19 vaccine or a placebo. CDR3s include the opening cysteine and the closing phenylalanine or tryptophan. The order of the fields is J gene, D gene, clone size, V gene, CDR3 protein, CDR3 DNA. The D gene is left open where the match is weak. Size tells how often a clone was seen (once, few, many) or the class of an expanded clone, and some rows leave it out.

J gene: TRBJ1-2; D gene: -; clone size: -; V gene: TRBV12-3/TRBV12-4; CDR3 protein: CASRSQGRGYTF; CDR3 DNA: TGTGCCAGCAGATCGCAGGGTCGTGGCTACACCTTC
J gene: TRBJ1-5; D gene: -; clone size: -; V gene: TRBV2; CDR3 protein: CASSGTASNQPQHF; CDR3 DNA: TGTGCCAGCAGTGGGACAGCCAGCAATCAGCCCCAGCATTTT
J gene: TRBJ2-1; D gene: TRBD2; clone size: -; V gene: TRBV6-1; CDR3 protein: CASSESLAGGSYNEQFF; CDR3 DNA: TGTGCCAGCAGTGAATCTCTAGCGGGGGGTTCCTACAATGAGCAGTTCTTC
J gene: TRBJ2-3; D gene: -; clone size: -; V gene: TRBV10-2; CDR3 protein: CASSRKDTQYF; CDR3 DNA: TGCGCCAGCAGCAGGAAAGATACGCAGTATTTT
J gene: TRBJ1-2; D gene: -; clone size: -; V gene: TRBV16; CDR3 protein: CASSQSPQVYGYTF; CDR3 DNA: TGTGCCAGCAGCCAATCCCCACAGGTCTATGGCTACACCTTC
J gene: TRBJ2-2; D gene: -; clone size: -; V gene: TRBV5-1; CDR3 protein: CASSFRTSRGELFF; CDR3 DNA: TGCGCCAGCAGCTTCAGGACTTCCCGCGGGGAGCTGTTTTTT
J gene: TRBJ2-7; D gene: -; clone size: -; V gene: TRBV30; CDR3 protein: CAWSVSGFYEQYF; CDR3 DNA: TGTGCCTGGAGTGTGAGCGGTTTCTACGAGCAGTACTTC
J gene: TRBJ1-2; D gene: TRBD1; clone size: -; V gene: TRBV19; CDR3 protein: CASSMLGQGVWGYTF; CDR3 DNA: TGTGCCAGTAGTATGTTGGGACAGGGGGTCTGGGGCTACACCTTC
J gene: TRBJ1-2; D gene: TRBD1; clone size: -; V gene: TRBV3-1/TRBV3-2; CDR3 protein: CASSQRDSLSGGYTF; CDR3 DNA: TGTGCCAGCAGCCAGCGGGACAGTCTTTCTGGGGGCTACACCTTC
J gene: TRBJ1-1; D gene: -; clone size: -; V gene: TRBV9; CDR3 protein: CASSVGFTTEAFF; CDR3 DNA: TGTGCCAGCAGCGTTGGTTTTACAACTGAAGCTTTCTTT
J gene: TRBJ1-4; D gene: -; clone size: once; V gene: TRBV4-1; CDR3 protein: CASSLRQDSATNEKLFF; CDR3 DNA: TGCGCCAGCAGCCTCAGACAAGACTCAGCAACTAATGAAAAACTGTTTTTT
J gene: TRBJ1-2; D gene: -; clone size: few; V gene: TRBV7-2; CDR3 protein: CASSYRGTYGYTF; CDR3 DNA: TGTGCCAGCAGCTACCGAGGTACCTATGGCTACACCTTC
J gene: TRBJ2-3; D gene: -; clone size: -; V gene: TRBV6-6; CDR3 protein: CASTYRAPADTQYF; CDR3 DNA: TGTGCCAGCACCTACAGGGCGCCGGCAGATACGCAGTATTTT
J gene: TRBJ1-2; D gene: -; clone size: -; V gene: TRBV30; CDR3 protein: CAWSQGYYGYTF; CDR3 DNA: TGTGCCTGGAGTCAAGGGTACTATGGCTACACCTTC
J gene: TRBJ2-7; D gene: -; clone size: -; V gene: TRBV7-9; CDR3 protein: CASSLGGPYEQYF; CDR3 DNA: TGTGCCAGCAGCTTAGGGGGTCCCTACGAGCAGTACTTC
J gene: TRBJ2-1; D gene: TRBD1; clone size: -; V gene: TRBV7-9; CDR3 protein: CASSISRDRGPDEQFF; CDR3 DNA: TGTGCCAGCAGTATAAGCCGGGACAGGGGCCCGGATGAGCAGTTCTTC
J gene: TRBJ1-2; D gene: -; clone size: once; V gene: TRBV5-4; CDR3 protein: CASTLLGVGYGYTF; CDR3 DNA: TGTGCCAGCACCCTCTTGGGGGTAGGCTATGGCTACACCTTC
J gene: TRBJ2-2; D gene: TRBD2; clone size: few; V gene: TRBV5-4; CDR3 protein: CASSFSGGRVGELFF; CDR3 DNA: TGTGCCAGCAGCTTTAGCGGGGGCCGGGTCGGGGAGCTGTTTTTT
J gene: TRBJ1-1; D gene: -; clone size: -; V gene: TRBV2; CDR3 protein: CAVSTAFF; CDR3 DNA: TGTGCCGTCAGTACGGCTTTCTTT
J gene: TRBJ2-5; D gene: -; clone size: -; V gene: TRBV30; CDR3 protein: CAWSRGLQETQYF; CDR3 DNA: TGTGCCTGGAGTAGAGGGCTACAAGAGACCCAGTACTTC
J gene: TRBJ2-3; D gene: -; clone size: -; V gene: TRBV7-6; CDR3 protein: CASSASLWGEDASTDTQYF; CDR3 DNA: TGTGCCAGCAGCGCCTCTCTCTGGGGGGAAGATGCTAGCACAGATACGCAGTATTTT
J gene: TRBJ2-3; D gene: -; clone size: -; V gene: TRBV5-6; CDR3 protein: CASSLSLNTQYF; CDR3 DNA: TGTGCCAGCAGCTTGAGCTTAAATACGCAGTATTTT
J gene: TRBJ2-1; D gene: -; clone size: -; V gene: TRBV6-5; CDR3 protein: CASSQQGREQFF; CDR3 DNA: TGTGCCAGCAGCCAACAGGGTCGAGAGCAGTTCTTC
J gene: TRBJ2-1; D gene: -; clone size: -; V gene: TRBV18; CDR3 protein: CASSPPGGGAYNEQFF; CDR3 DNA: TGTGCCAGCTCACCACCGGGGGGGGGCGCCTACAATGAGCAGTTCTTC
J gene: TRBJ2-3; D gene: -; clone size: -; V gene: TRBV19; CDR3 protein: CASSTGWEDTQYF; CDR3 DNA: TGTGCCAGTAGTACAGGGTGGGAGGATACGCAGTATTTT
J gene: TRBJ2-1; D gene: -; clone size: -; V gene: TRBV29-1; CDR3 protein: CSVVMSGASSYNEQFF; CDR3 DNA: TGCAGCGTTGTAATGTCGGGGGCCAGCTCCTACAATGAGCAGTTCTTC
J gene: TRBJ2-5; D gene: TRBD1; clone size: -; V gene: TRBV4-1; CDR3 protein: CASSRKPGGDREETQYF; CDR3 DNA: TGCGCCAGCAGCCGAAAACCAGGGGGGGACAGGGAAGAGACCCAGTACTTC
J gene: TRBJ1-3; D gene: -; clone size: -; V gene: TRBV2; CDR3 protein: CASSRGGGNTIYF; CDR3 DNA: TGTGCCAGCAGTCGGGGAGGCGGAAACACCATATATTTT
J gene: TRBJ1-1; D gene: -; clone size: -; V gene: TRBV28; CDR3 protein: CASSFLGNAGDTEAFF; CDR3 DNA: TGTGCCAGCAGTTTCCTGGGGAACGCCGGTGACACTGAAGCTTTCTTT
J gene: TRBJ2-7; D gene: -; clone size: once; V gene: TRBV9; CDR3 protein: CASSVEASGHEQYF; CDR3 DNA: TGTGCCAGCAGCGTAGAGGCTAGTGGGCACGAGCAGTACTTC
J gene: TRBJ1-1; D gene: -; clone size: -; V gene: TRBV7-9; CDR3 protein: CASSLEGLGINEAFF; CDR3 DNA: TGTGCCAGCAGCTTAGAAGGTCTTGGGATTAATGAAGCTTTCTTT
J gene: TRBJ1-2; D gene: -; clone size: -; V gene: TRBV9; CDR3 protein: CASSVGRGHNYGYTF; CDR3 DNA: TGTGCCAGCAGCGTAGGGCGGGGGCATAACTATGGCTACACCTTC
J gene: TRBJ2-3; D gene: TRBD2; clone size: -; V gene: TRBV13; CDR3 protein: CASSSRRASGAVTQYF; CDR3 DNA: TGTGCCAGCAGCTCCCGGAGGGCTAGCGGGGCCGTGACGCAGTATTTT
J gene: TRBJ2-5; D gene: TRBD1; clone size: -; V gene: TRBV15; CDR3 protein: CATSRARGDRGQETQYF; CDR3 DNA: TGTGCCACCAGCAGAGCCCGGGGGGACAGGGGGCAAGAGACCCAGTACTTC
J gene: TRBJ2-3; D gene: -; clone size: -; V gene: TRBV19; CDR3 protein: CASRMGKPTDTQYF; CDR3 DNA: TGTGCCAGTAGAATGGGCAAGCCCACAGATACGCAGTATTTT
J gene: TRBJ2-3; D gene: TRBD2; clone size: -; V gene: TRBV4-3; CDR3 protein: CASSQGLAGVPDTQYF; CDR3 DNA: TGCGCCAGCAGCCAAGGACTAGCGGGAGTACCAGATACGCAGTATTTT
J gene: TRBJ1-2; D gene: -; clone size: -; V gene: TRBV4-3; CDR3 protein: CASSREVRYGYTF; CDR3 DNA: TGCGCCAGCAGCCGAGAGGTGCGGTATGGCTACACCTTC
J gene: TRBJ2-3; D gene: -; clone size: -; V gene: TRBV2; CDR3 protein: CASRGVQHTQYF; CDR3 DNA: TGTGCCAGCAGGGGGGTCCAGCATACGCAGTATTTT
J gene: TRBJ2-7; D gene: -; clone size: -; V gene: TRBV5-4; CDR3 protein: CASSSGPGVSYEQYF; CDR3 DNA: TGTGCCAGCAGCTCAGGACCGGGAGTCTCCTACGAGCAGTACTTC
J gene: TRBJ1-5; D gene: -; clone size: -; V gene: TRBV28; CDR3 protein: CASREATQPQHF; CDR3 DNA: TGTGCCAGCAGGGAAGCCACTCAGCCCCAGCATTTT
J gene: TRBJ2-1; D gene: TRBD2; clone size: -; V gene: TRBV24-1; CDR3 protein: CATSDRAGVPPGEQFF; CDR3 DNA: TGTGCCACCAGTGATCGAGCGGGAGTACCCCCCGGTGAGCAGTTCTTC
J gene: TRBJ1-4; D gene: TRBD1; clone size: few; V gene: TRBV5-4; CDR3 protein: CASSSRDRGRELFF; CDR3 DNA: TGTGCCAGCAGCTCCCGGGACAGAGGACGGGAACTGTTTTTT
J gene: TRBJ2-3; D gene: -; clone size: -; V gene: TRBV6-2/TRBV6-3; CDR3 protein: CASSQPLGGGTDTQYF; CDR3 DNA: TGTGCCAGCAGCCAACCTCTGGGGGGCGGCACAGATACGCAGTATTTT
J gene: TRBJ1-6; D gene: -; clone size: -; V gene: TRBV2; CDR3 protein: CASKSGFTYNSPLHF; CDR3 DNA: TGTGCCAGCAAATCCGGGTTTACCTATAATTCACCCCTCCACTTT
J gene: TRBJ1-4; D gene: -; clone size: -; V gene: TRBV7-2; CDR3 protein: CASSLWSGVNEKLFF; CDR3 DNA: TGTGCCAGCAGCTTATGGTCCGGGGTTAATGAAAAACTGTTTTTT
J gene: TRBJ2-1; D gene: TRBD2; clone size: -; V gene: TRBV6-6; CDR3 protein: CASSYGTSGSYNEQFF; CDR3 DNA: TGTGCCAGCAGCTACGGGACTAGCGGGAGTTACAATGAGCAGTTCTTC
J gene: TRBJ2-2; D gene: -; clone size: -; V gene: TRBV11-2; CDR3 protein: CASSLQPLNTGELFF; CDR3 DNA: TGTGCCAGCAGCTTACAACCACTGAACACCGGGGAGCTGTTTTTT
J gene: TRBJ2-3; D gene: TRBD2; clone size: -; V gene: TRBV5-6; CDR3 protein: CASSLALAGTDTQYF; CDR3 DNA: TGTGCCAGCAGCTTGGCCCTAGCGGGCACAGATACGCAGTATTTT